The clone carrying this TCR beta chain came up many times. Its antigen is not identified. Trimming stripped 2 bases from V and 2 bases from J, with 14 bases between. Looked up from germline, CDR1 is SGDLS and CDR2 is YYNGEE. This CDR3 comprises 16 residues. The sample is drawn from a study of T cells in Graves' hyperthyroidism and ophthalmopathy. Findings and caveats of the study: Peripheral blood also featured most of the thyroid clonotypes expanded above 0.001.

Amplified TCR beta CDR3 regions derived from RNA transcripts. RT-PCR in the first round (using the HTBI primer set) targeted the TCR CDR3. Using its own MiXCR run on the multiplex PCR reads, TCRdb lists one record per CDR3 protein. Counted here are about 600,000 distinct CDR3 sequences, approximately 15% occurring once; the ten biggest clones make up 3% to 4%. The material sequenced was blood. This sequence originates from a middle-aged woman with Graves' ophthalmopathy. The chain carries TRBV9 and TRBJ2-1; perhaps TRBD1 as D (6 bases). The CDR3 DNA reads as TGTGCCAGCAGCGTCTCTCAGGGGAGCCCCTACAATGAGCAGTTCTTC. Protein: CASSVSQGSPYNEQFF.